The clone carrying this T cell receptor (beta chain) was observed a few times. The sample comes from a study of T-cell reconstitution after alpha-beta-depleted transplantation in children. Germline V gene lookup returns CDR1 MNHNS and CDR2 SASEGT. V shed 6 bases and J 7 bases; nucleotides not matched to a gene: 8. The CDR3 runs 14 residues. This sample's TCRbeta library carried unique molecular identifier barcodes. From the PCR reads, TCRdb called clonotypes with MiXCR, one entry per CDR3 protein. The sample includes about 600,000 distinct CDR3 sequences, over 9.5% of them seen just once. The material was PBMCs from the stem cell graft donor, obtained from the stem cell graft. This chain joins TRBV6-1 and TRBJ1-5, with 8 bases matching TRBD1. The sequence was obtained from a human donor who donated a stem cell graft to a child with acute myeloid leukemia. The CDR3 DNA follows: TGTGCCAGCAGCGATGCAGGACAGGGCCAGCCCCAGCATTTT. Translating it yields CASSDAGQGQPQHF.